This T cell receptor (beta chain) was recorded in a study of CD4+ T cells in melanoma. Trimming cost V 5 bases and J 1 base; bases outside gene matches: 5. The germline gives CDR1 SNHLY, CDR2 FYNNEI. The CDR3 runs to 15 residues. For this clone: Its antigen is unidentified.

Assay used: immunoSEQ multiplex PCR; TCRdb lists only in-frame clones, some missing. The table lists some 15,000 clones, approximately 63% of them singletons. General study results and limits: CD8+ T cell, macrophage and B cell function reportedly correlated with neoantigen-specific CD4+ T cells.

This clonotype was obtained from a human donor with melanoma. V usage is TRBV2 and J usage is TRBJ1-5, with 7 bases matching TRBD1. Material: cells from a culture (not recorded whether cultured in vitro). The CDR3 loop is CASSSGTVSNQPQHF. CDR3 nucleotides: TGTGCCAGCAGTTCCGGGACAGTAAGCAATCAGCCCCAGCATTTT.